This TCR beta chain was observed in a study of CD8 T cells in Susac syndrome. Sequencing targeted TCR beta in T cells from blood (CD8+ and CD4+). RNA was extracted with the RNeasy kit, and a quantity of roughly 0.5 to 1 ug was reverse transcribed using random hexamers. The CDR3 of TCR beta was amplified by immunoSEQ multiplex PCR across 54 Vbeta and 13 Jbeta. TCRdb fed the immunoSEQ multiplex PCR reads into MiXCR, producing one record per CDR3 protein. This repertoire shows approximately 300,000 distinct CDR3 sequences, 70% to 90% found once; its top ten account for approximately 0.2%. Germline CDR1 MNHEY, CDR2 SMNVEV (reference sequence). The CDR3 totals 16 residues. With V trimmed by 1 base and J by 4 bases, 5 bases remained unmatched.

This receptor was identified in a human donor with multiple sclerosis. Specimen: CD8+ T cells from PBMCs. The rearrangement uses TRBV27 and TRBJ2-1; 9 bases are a match to TRBD1. The CDR3 region has the DNA TGTGCCAGCAGTTTATACAGGGGGCCAGCTTACAATGAGCAGTTCTTC. Protein sequence: CASSLYRGPAYNEQFF.